These 9 T cell receptor beta chains were sequenced from one sample in a study of CD8 T cells in Susac syndrome. The RNA input was 0.5 to 1 ug, and it was reverse transcribed with random hexamers. TCRdb re-derived calls from the immunoSEQ multiplex PCR reads in MiXCR, one entry per CDR3 protein. Of some 260,000 distinct CDR3 sequences listed, about 85% are singletons. Sequencing used CD8+ T cells from PBMCs. These receptor sequences come from a human donor with multiple sclerosis.

The V and J genes are TRBV14 and TRBJ1-6; 10 nucleotides match TRBD1. Germline V gene sequence: CDR1 SGHDN, CDR2 FVKESK. The length of the CDR3 is 15 residues. V trimming: 4 bases; J trimming: 7 bases; junction bases outside the gene matches: 4. CDR3 protein: CASSPTGGINSPLHF. The CDR3 DNA reads TGTGCCAGCAGCCCGACAGGGGGCATCAATTCACCCCTCCACTTT.

The chain combines TRBV6-5 with TRBJ2-2, with 7 bases identical to TRBD2. This CDR3 comprises 13 residues. Trimming at V came to 4 bases and at J to 6 bases, leaving 2 bases not matched to a gene. The germline V gene encodes CDR1 MNHEY and CDR2 SVGAGI. The CDR3 DNA reads TGTGCCAGCAGTTTCGGACTAGCCGGGGAGCTGTTTTTT. The encoded protein is CASSFGLAGELFF.

On this clonotype: A junction boundary mismatches the germline segment, possibly from a read error. The chain links TRBV20-1 to TRBJ2-1; D possibly corresponds to TRBD1 (6 bases). The CDR3 loop spans 14 amino acids. Germline loops: CDR1 DFQATT, CDR2 SNEGSKA (reference sequence). CDR3 coding DNA: TGCAGTGTTAGAGACAGGTTAATGGGGAATGAGCAGTTCTTC. As protein: CSVRDRLMGNEQFF.

This chain uses TRBV6-1 with TRBJ2-7; perhaps TRBD1 as D (8 bases). The CDR3 consists of 18 residues. Trimming pared 4 bases from V and 0 bases from J, leaving 22 bases between. Germline CDR1 and CDR2: MNHNS and SASEGT. The CDR3 loop is CASSVTDYRGGSSYEQYF. As DNA, the CDR3 is TGTGCCAGCAGTGTAACCGATTACAGGGGGGGAAGCTCCTACGAGCAGTACTTC.

This clonotype has only a few counts. V usage is TRBV12-3 or TRBV12-4 and J usage is TRBJ1-1; no firm D call. CDR3 length equals 12 residues. Trimming left V 7 bases short and J 3 bases short, with 9 bases between. The CDR3 nucleotides are TGTGCCAGCACCCCCGGGGACACTGAAGCTTTCTTT. It codes for CASTPGDTEAFF.

The chain links TRBV27 to TRBJ1-2; 8 bases agree with TRBD1. Germline loops: CDR1 MNHEY, CDR2 SMNVEV (reference sequence). V gave up 5 bases and J gave up 4 bases; unmatched junction bases: 9. This CDR3 has 15 amino acids. CDR3 DNA sequence: TGTGCCAGCAGTCCTCGGACAGGGCTTGGCTATGGCTACACCTTC. Translation gives CASSPRTGLGYGYTF.

This sequence joins TRBV28 and TRBJ2-3, with 8 nucleotides matching TRBD1. The CDR3 runs 14 residues. Germline values: CDR1 MDHEN, CDR2 SYDVKM. Trimming removed 5 bases from V and 4 bases from J; junction bases left unmatched: 5. The CDR3 protein is CASSMTGEADTQYF. DNA of the CDR3: TGTGCCAGCAGTATGACAGGGGAGGCAGATACGCAGTATTTT.

This rearrangement joins TRBV20-1 to TRBJ1-5, with D uncertain. V lost 6 bases, J lost 3 bases, and 15 bases lay in between. Germline CDR1 is DFQATT and CDR2 is SNEGSKA (reference sequence). The CDR3 covers 14 residues. CDR3 amino acids: CSALSIQDNQPQHF. As DNA, the CDR3 is TGCAGTGCGCTAAGTATTCAGGACAATCAGCCCCAGCATTTT.

The gene calls are TRBV27 and TRBJ1-6, with D unresolved. The CDR3 loop spans 12 amino acids. Germline CDR1 is MNHEY and CDR2 is SMNVEV (reference sequence). The V end was cut by 5 bases, the J end by 9 bases, with 8 bases between. CDR3 region: CASSLPSSPLHF. The CDR3 coding sequence is TGTGCCAGCAGTCTCCCCAGTTCACCCCTCCACTTT.